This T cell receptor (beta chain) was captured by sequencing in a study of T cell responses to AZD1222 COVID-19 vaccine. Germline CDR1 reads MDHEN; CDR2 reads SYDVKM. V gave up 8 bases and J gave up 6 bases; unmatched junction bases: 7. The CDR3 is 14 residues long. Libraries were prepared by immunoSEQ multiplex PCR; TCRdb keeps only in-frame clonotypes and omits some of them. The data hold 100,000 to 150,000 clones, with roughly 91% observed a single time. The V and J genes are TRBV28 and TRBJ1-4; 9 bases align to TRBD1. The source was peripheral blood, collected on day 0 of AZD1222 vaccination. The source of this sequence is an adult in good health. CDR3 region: CASAGGDRDEKLFF. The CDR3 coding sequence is TGTGCCAGCGCCGGCGGGGACAGGGATGAAAAACTGTTTTTT.